This TCR beta chain stems from a study of blood T cell repertoires in COVID-19. Across the whole study: The samples span acute and convalescent COVID-19 from the United States, Italy and Spain. PBMCs, B-cell-depleted T cells, or T cells were the source of the cDNA or gDNA that made up the material.

The assay was immunoSEQ multiplex PCR, and TCRdb's table has in-frame clones only and misses some. The table lists 200,000 to 300,000 clones, approximately 86% of them singletons, with 5.5% to 7.5% in the top ten. The source is an older woman with active or convalescent COVID-19. Sequences were obtained from peripheral blood.

This CDR3 reads CAISEAARVSGYTF. CDR3 coding DNA: TGTGCCATCAGTGAGGCCGCCAGGGTCTCTGGCTACACCTTC. The chain recombines TRBV10-3 with TRBJ1-2; D possibly corresponds to TRBD1 (5 bases). There are 14 residues in the CDR3. The germline V and J ends were trimmed by 2 bases and 7 bases, with 14 bases remaining between them. CDR1 ENHRY and CDR2 SYGVKD come from the germline V gene.